This is a list of T cell receptor beta chains from one sample in a study of shared clonotypes between healthy human individuals. Produced via immunoSEQ multiplex PCR; TCRdb's table is partial and in-frame only. The data contain around 2,000,000 clones, approximately 95% of them singletons. The specimen was naive CD4+ T cells sorted from blood. These receptors were collected from a young man in good health. Each CDR3 is given with its conserved first and last residue. The order of the fields is clone size, V gene, D gene, J gene, CDR3 DNA, CDR3 protein. The D gene is left open where the match is weak. Some rows mark clone size as missing; the rest say once, few, many or name a class of expanded clone.

.	TRBV30	.	TRBJ2-4	TGTGCCTGGACAGGAGGTGCCAAAAACATTCAGTACTTC	CAWTGGAKNIQYF
.	TRBV5-1	TRBD2	TRBJ2-5	TGCGCCAGCAGCTTGGCCACTAGCGGGAGGGAAGAGACCCAGTACTTC	CASSLATSGREETQYF
.	TRBV4-1	.	TRBJ2-2	TGCGCCAGCAGCCAAGGCGCGGGTATCACCGGGGAGCTGTTTTTT	CASSQGAGITGELFF
.	TRBV4-3	.	TRBJ2-2	TGCGCCAGCAGCCAAGTCCTCCTTTTCGGGGAGCTGTTTTTT	CASSQVLLFGELFF
.	TRBV5-4	.	TRBJ2-5	TGTGCCAGCAGCCCCGGGACTCGCCAGGGCGAGACCCAGTACTTC	CASSPGTRQGETQYF
.	TRBV28	.	TRBJ1-2	TGTGCCAGCAGTCCCCAGGCTGGCTACACCTTC	CASSPQAGYTF
.	TRBV27	TRBD1	TRBJ1-6	TGTGCCAGCAGGGGACAGACCTATAATTCACCCCTCCACTTT	CASRGQTYNSPLHF
.	TRBV4-1	TRBD1	TRBJ1-4	TGCGCCAGCAGCCAAGGCGGGACAGATAATGAAAAACTGTTTTTT	CASSQGGTDNEKLFF
.	TRBV7-2	.	TRBJ1-1	TGTGCCAGCAGCTTAGCCCAGGGCACTGAAGCTTTCTTT	CASSLAQGTEAFF
once	TRBV4-1	.	TRBJ1-6	TGCGCCAGCAGCCAAGGTCCGGCGAGCTCCTATAATTCACCCCTCCACTTT	CASSQGPASSYNSPLHF
.	TRBV4-1	.	TRBJ1-2	TGCGCCAGCAGCCAAGTCGACAACTATGGCTACACCTTC	CASSQVDNYGYTF
.	TRBV2	.	TRBJ1-5	TGTGCCAGTAGTGTGGACAGTCAGGGGCCCCAGCATTTT	CASSVDSQGPQHF
.	TRBV27	TRBD1	TRBJ1-1	TGTGCCAGCAGTTTTGGACAGGGGGCCCCGAACACTGAAGCTTTCTTT	CASSFGQGAPNTEAFF